These 23 T cell receptor beta chains were all obtained from the same sample, sequenced in a study of T cell responses to AZD1222 COVID-19 vaccine. Libraries were prepared by immunoSEQ multiplex PCR; TCRdb keeps only in-frame clonotypes and omits some of them. The sample holds tens of thousands of clones, 70% to 90% seen once. The source material was peripheral blood, sampled on day 0 of AZD1222 vaccination. These receptors came from an adult in good health.

The V call is TRBV6-5, the J call TRBJ2-3; TRBD2 is a possible D gene (6 bases). Germline-derived CDR1 and CDR2 are MNHEY and SVGAGI. The CDR3 loop spans 13 amino acids. V was shortened by 6 bases and J by 2 bases, with 9 bases between the two germline ends. The CDR3 nucleotides are TGTGCCAGCAGGCGGGATTTCACAGATACGCAGTATTTT. This gives the protein CASRRDFTDTQYF.

CDR3 bases: TGTGCCAGCAGCCTCCAGGGGAGCTATGGCTACACCTTC. Protein: CASSLQGSYGYTF. The gene calls are TRBV7-9 and TRBJ1-2; D might be TRBD1 (6 bases). Germline loops: CDR1 SEHNR, CDR2 FQNEAQ (reference sequence). Trimming stripped 5 bases from V and 4 bases from J, with 11 bases between. The CDR3 runs to 13 residues.

The chain carries TRBV10-2 and TRBJ1-6; 9 nucleotides align to TRBD1. This CDR3 has 13 amino acids. Losses at the gene ends were 10 bases for V and 6 bases for J; bases not matched to a gene: 4. Per the germline V gene, CDR1 is WSHSY and CDR2 is SAAADI. DNA for the CDR3: TGCGCCACCACGGACAGGGGTAATTCACCCCTCCACTTT. Amino acid sequence: CATTDRGNSPLHF.

This chain connects TRBV11-2 to TRBJ1-1; the match to TRBD1 covers 8 bases. Losses at the gene ends were 3 bases for V and 1 base for J; bases not matched to a gene: 1. This CDR3 is 14 amino acids long. Germline assignment: CDR1 SGHAT and CDR2 FQNNGV. The chain's CDR3 is CASSFGQGNTEAFF. The CDR3 DNA is TGTGCCAGCAGCTTCGGACAGGGGAACACTGAAGCTTTCTTT.

V usage is TRBV5-6 and J usage is TRBJ1-1; D is ambiguous. Germline CDR1 reads SGHDT; CDR2 reads YYEEEE. V lost 2 bases, J lost 2 bases, and 13 bases lay in between. The CDR3 consists of 15 residues. This CDR3 is CASSFGPSINTEAFF. The CDR3 bases are TGTGCCAGCAGCTTTGGGCCATCCATAAACACTGAAGCTTTCTTT.

The CDR3: CASSYSATKTGTPLHF. The CDR3 region has the DNA TGTGCCAGCAGTTACTCGGCTACCAAGACAGGGACACCCCTCCACTTT. The chain joins TRBV6-5 to TRBJ1-6; TRBD1 agrees at 7 bases. Per germline, CDR1 MNHEY and CDR2 SVGAGI. The length of the CDR3 is 16 residues. Trimming cost V 0 bases and J 11 bases; bases outside gene matches: 10.

V gene TRBV7-3 combines with J gene TRBJ1-1; 10 nucleotides align to TRBD1. Trimming took 5 bases from V and 5 from J; bases not matched to a gene: 5. The CDR3 sequence is 14 residues long. Germline values: CDR1 SGHTA, CDR2 FQGTGA. The CDR3 sequence: CASSEDRGWTEAFF. The CDR3 DNA reads as TGTGCCAGCAGCGAGGACAGGGGGTGGACTGAAGCTTTCTTT.

This rearrangement joins TRBV19 to TRBJ1-2, with 7 bases that match TRBD1. The V and J ends lost 9 bases and 7 bases, in that order; junction bases with no gene match: 11. The germline V gene has CDR1 LNHDA and CDR2 SQIVND (reference sequence). This CDR3 contains 13 residues. CDR3 residues: CASHSDRVVGYTF. The CDR3 nucleotides are TGTGCCAGCCATTCAGACAGGGTTGTTGGCTACACCTTC.

This clone was seen more than once but under ten times. This sequence joins TRBV19 and TRBJ1-4, with a weak D call TRBD1 (6 bases). Trimming removed 3 bases from V and 6 bases from J, with 11 bases in between. The CDR3 contains 14 residues. Germline lookup yields CDR1 LNHDA and CDR2 SQIVND (reference sequence). CDR3 sequence: CASSIGGGDEKLFF. DNA for the CDR3: TGTGCCAGTAGTATCGGAGGGGGGGATGAAAAACTGTTTTTT.

The CDR3 here is CASKRADLYSNQPQHF. Written as DNA, the CDR3 is TGCGCCAGCAAAAGGGCAGACCTATATAGCAATCAGCCCCAGCATTTT. This chain uses TRBV5-1 with TRBJ1-5; D is unresolved. The germline gives CDR1 SGHRS, CDR2 YFSETQ. Trimming cost V 6 bases and J 0 bases, with 16 bases left between them. This CDR3 region has 16 residues. Using reference TRBV5-1 and TRBJ1-5 for the parts outside the CDR3, the full variable domain is KAGVTQTPRYLIKTRGQQVTLSCSPISGHRSVSWYQQTPGQGLQFLFEYFSETQRNKGNFPGRFSGRQFSNSRSEMNVSTLELGDSALYLCASKRADLYSNQPQHFGDGTRLSIL.

The rearrangement uses TRBV2 and TRBJ1-1, with 7 positions matching TRBD1. Trimming cost V 6 bases and J 1 base; bases outside gene matches: 2. The CDR3 covers 13 residues. Germline V gene lookup returns CDR1 SNHLY and CDR2 FYNNEI. The chain's CDR3 is CASRTGANTEAFF. CDR3 sequence (DNA): TGTGCCAGCAGAACAGGGGCGAACACTGAAGCTTTCTTT.

The chain recombines TRBV19 with TRBJ2-6; 8 bases are a match to TRBD1. This CDR3 spans 16 amino acids. Germline V gene data show CDR1 as LNHDA and CDR2 as SQIVND (reference sequence). The J segment lost 0 bases and the V segment lost 6 bases, leaving 4 bases of the junction unmatched. CDR3 nucleotides: TGTGCCAGTAGGGGGGACAGGACCTCTGGGGCCAACGTCCTGACTTTC. Residues: CASRGDRTSGANVLTF. The full variable domain, completed using reference TRBV19 and TRBJ2-6, is DGGITQSPKYLFRKEGQNVTLSCEQNLNHDAMYWYRQDPGQGLRLIYYSQIVNDFQKGDIAEGYSVSREKKESFPLTVTSAQKNPTAFYLCASRGDRTSGANVLTFGAGSRLTVL.

On this clone: The identical CDR3 is also encoded by other nucleotide sequences in the sample. V and J are TRBV5-1 and TRBJ1-1; the D gene is possibly TRBD1 (6 bases). Per the germline V gene, CDR1 is SGHRS and CDR2 is YFSETQ. Trimming removed 2 bases at V and 2 bases at J, with 7 bases between. This CDR3 spans 13 amino acids. CDR3 residues: CASSLQGNTEAFF. As DNA, the CDR3 is TGCGCCAGCAGCTTACAGGGAAACACTGAAGCTTTCTTT.

This chain joins TRBV18 and TRBJ1-2; D gene unclear. Trimming took 2 bases from V and 6 from J, leaving 4 bases between them. The CDR3 has 11 amino acids. The V gene's germline CDR1 is KGHSH and CDR2 LQKENI. CDR3 loop: CASSPGDGYTF. The CDR3 DNA reads TGTGCCAGCTCACCAGGGGATGGCTACACCTTC. The complete variable domain, with remaining parts taken from reference TRBV18 and TRBJ1-2, reads NAGVMQNPRHLVRRRGQEARLRCSPMKGHSHVYWYRQLPEEGLKFMVYLQKENIIDESGMPKERFSAEFPKEGPSILRIQQVVRGDSAAYFCASSPGDGYTFGSGTRLTVV.

This chain connects TRBV5-6 to TRBJ1-1; D is undetermined. Germline V lookup: CDR1 SGHDT, CDR2 YYEEEE. The CDR3 is 13 amino acids. V lost 4 bases and J lost 5, with 12 bases in between. The CDR3 DNA reads as TGTGCCAGCAGCCCCGGCAGTGGGACTGAAGCTTTCTTT. Its translation is CASSPGSGTEAFF.

This chain joins TRBV2 and TRBJ1-1, with D tentatively TRBD1 (5 bases). Trimming pared 11 bases from V and 4 bases from J, leaving 23 bases between. From germline, CDR1 is SNHLY and CDR2 FYNNEI. The CDR3 totals 15 residues. For the CDR3, the DNA is TGTGCCGGACTTCCCTCAGGGATATGGAGCACTGAAGCTTTCTTT. Its translation is CAGLPSGIWSTEAFF. The entire variable domain, with the rest obtained from reference TRBV2 and TRBJ1-1, is as follows: EPEVTQTPSHQVTQMGQEVILRCVPISNHLYFYWYRQILGQKVEFLVSFYNNEISEKSEIFDDQFSVERPDGSNFTLKIRSTKLEDSAMYFCAGLPSGIWSTEAFFGQGTRLTVV.

The chain links TRBV6-5 to TRBJ1-2; 8 nucleotides line up with TRBD1. The J segment lost 2 bases and the V segment lost 0 bases, leaving 2 bases of the junction unmatched. CDR3 length equals 15 residues. Germline loops: CDR1 MNHEY, CDR2 SVGAGI. CDR3 coding DNA: TGTGCCAGCAGTTACTCGAACAGGGGGAACTATGGCTACACCTTC. Translated, it gives CASSYSNRGNYGYTF.

The chain uses TRBV30 and TRBJ2-3, with 9 bases lining up with TRBD1. The CDR3 extends over 15 amino acids. Per the germline V gene, CDR1 is GTSNPN and CDR2 is SVGIG (reference sequence). J gave up 4 bases and V 2 bases, and 7 bases lay outside the gene matches. The CDR3 nucleotides read TGTGCCTGGAGTTTAACAGGGGGCGGTGCAGATACGCAGTATTTT. Translated: CAWSLTGGGADTQYF.

The chain has TRBV7-9 and TRBJ1-1, with D possibly matching TRBD1 (5 bases). Germline loops: CDR1 SEHNR, CDR2 FQNEAQ (reference sequence). Trimming removed 11 bases from V and 5 bases from J, with 12 bases in between. CDR3 length: 11 residues. The CDR3 sequence: CAARRGTEAFF. The CDR3 DNA is TGTGCCGCCAGGCGGGGGACTGAAGCTTTCTTT. The entire variable domain, with the rest obtained from reference TRBV7-9 and TRBJ1-1, is as follows: DTGVSQNPRHKITKRGQNVTFRCDPISEHNRLYWYRQTLGQGPEFLTYFQNEAQLEKSRLLSDRFSAERPKGSFSTLEIQRTEQGDSAMYLCAARRGTEAFFGQGTRLTVV.

This rearrangement joins TRBV10-1 to TRBJ1-1; TRBD1 is a possible D gene (6 bases). V dropped 6 bases and J dropped 4 bases, with 12 bases sitting between them. The CDR3 is 13 residues long. Germline CDR1 and CDR2: WNHNN and SYGVQD (reference sequence). The CDR3: CASSSQGATEAFF. CDR3 bases: TGCGCCAGCAGCTCACAGGGTGCCACTGAAGCTTTCTTT.

The chain carries TRBV7-9 and TRBJ2-1; D is possibly TRBD1 or TRBD2 (5 bases each). V lost 1 base and J 6 bases, leaving 16 bases between the germline ends. Germline V lookup: CDR1 SEHNR, CDR2 FQNEAQ (reference sequence). The CDR3 length is 16 residues. The CDR3 sequence: CASSLGGTPSSNEQFF. The CDR3 DNA reads TGTGCCAGCAGCTTAGGTGGGACCCCTTCCAGCAATGAGCAGTTCTTC.

The chain joins TRBV5-4 to TRBJ1-2; D not resolved. CDR3 length: 16 amino acids. Germline CDR1 reads SGHNT; CDR2 reads YYREEE (reference sequence). Trimming removed 3 bases from V and 4 bases from J, with 19 bases in between. CDR3 sequence reads: CASSSAGRVVTYGYTF. The CDR3 region has the DNA TGTGCCAGCAGCTCCGCGGGAAGGGTGGTAACCTATGGCTACACCTTC. Drawing the rest from reference TRBV5-4 and TRBJ1-2, the complete variable domain is ETGVTQSPTHLIKTRGQQVTLRCSSQSGHNTVSWYQQALGQGPQFIFQYYREEENGRGNFPPRFSGLQFPNYSSELNVNALELDDSALYLCASSSAGRVVTYGYTFGSGTRLTVV.

This sequence joins TRBV5-1 and TRBJ2-7; D gene ambiguous. CDR1 is SGHRS and CDR2 is YFSETQ in the germline V gene. This CDR3 is built from 13 residues. The V gene lost 2 bases and the J gene lost 3 bases, with 9 bases spanning the gap. For the CDR3, the DNA is TGCGCCAGCAGCTTTACGGGTAACTACGAGCAGTACTTC. This codes for CASSFTGNYEQYF.